The 10 T cell receptor beta chains presented below share a single source sample, sequenced in a study of T cell responses to AZD1222 COVID-19 vaccine. Assay: immunoSEQ multiplex PCR; the TCRdb copy retains only in-frame clones and omits some. The table records 120,000 or so clones, more than 70% of them present only once. Sequencing used peripheral blood, obtained on day 0 of AZD1222 vaccination. These TCRs come from an adult in good health.

The chain uses TRBV27 and TRBJ1-6; TRBD1 matches 9 bases. The germline CDR1 and CDR2 sequences are MNHEY and SMNVEV (reference sequence). CDR3 length equals 15 residues. J lost 9 bases, V lost 4 bases, and 7 bases had no gene match. CDR3 residues: CASSSGQGIVSPLHF. As DNA, the CDR3 is TGTGCCAGCAGTTCGGGACAGGGTATTGTTTCACCCCTCCACTTT.

The chain uses TRBV5-1 and TRBJ2-3; TRBD2 agrees at 8 bases. The CDR3 runs 16 residues. With V trimmed by 0 bases and J by 5 bases, 8 bases remained unmatched. Per the germline V gene, CDR1 is SGHRS and CDR2 is YFSETQ. CDR3 in amino acids: CASSLARGGREDTQYF. In DNA form, the CDR3 reads TGCGCCAGCAGCTTGGCACGGGGGGGCCGAGAAGATACGCAGTATTTT.

The CDR3 is CASSSGRLNTGELFF. The DNA of the CDR3 is TGCGCCAGCAGCTCGGGACGGCTGAACACCGGGGAGCTGTTTTTT. The chain links TRBV5-1 to TRBJ2-2; D could derive from TRBD1 or TRBD2 (5 bases each). V dropped 3 bases and J dropped 1 base, with 10 bases sitting between them. The CDR3 covers 15 residues. The germline CDR1 and CDR2 sequences are SGHRS and YFSETQ.

The chain combines TRBV12-3 or TRBV12-4 with TRBJ1-1; no firm D call. CDR3 size: 11 residues. The V end lost 1 base, the J end lost 9 bases, and 6 bases lay between the germline ends. The CDR3 loop reads CASSLGTQAFF. DNA for the CDR3: TGTGCCAGCAGTTTAGGGACCCAAGCTTTCTTT.

The genes are TRBV6-2 or TRBV6-3 and TRBJ1-1; 7 nucleotides agree with TRBD1. V shed 3 bases, J shed 5 bases, and the junction held 9 bases outside the gene matches. The CDR3 spans 15 residues. Germline CDR1 and CDR2: MNHEY and SVGEGT. In DNA form, the CDR3 reads TGTGCCAGCAGTTATTTATCAGGGGGGCGGACTGAAGCTTTCTTT. Protein product: CASSYLSGGRTEAFF.

The chain employs TRBV28 and TRBJ2-1; D uncertain. Trimming stripped 5 bases from V and 9 bases from J, with 8 bases between. The germline V gene encodes CDR1 MDHEN and CDR2 SYDVKM. The CDR3 is made up of 11 amino acids. Here the CDR3 reads CASSEPAEQFF. The DNA of the CDR3 is TGTGCCAGCAGTGAGCCGGCTGAGCAGTTCTTC.

The chain links TRBV5-6 to TRBJ1-2; D unresolved. The V and J ends lost 2 bases and 4 bases respectively, with 9 bases between them. The CDR3 covers 13 residues. CDR1 is SGHDT and CDR2 is YYEEEE in the germline V gene. The CDR3 sequence is CASSLSRSYGYTF. DNA for the CDR3: TGTGCCAGCAGCTTAAGTCGGAGCTATGGCTACACCTTC.

The DNA for the CDR3 is TGCGCCAGCGCCCCGGGACAGGGAGGCGAGCAGTACTTC. This gives the protein CASAPGQGGEQYF. V usage is TRBV5-1 and J usage is TRBJ2-7, with TRBD1 matching 9 bases. The CDR3 contains 13 residues. With V trimmed by 7 bases and J by 6 bases, 8 bases remained unmatched. Germline values: CDR1 SGHRS, CDR2 YFSETQ.

The gene calls are TRBV15 and TRBJ1-5; TRBD1 matches 9 bases. Germline trimming cut 1 base from V and 6 bases from J; bases unmatched to any gene: 7. This CDR3 region has 16 residues. Germline V gene sequence: CDR1 LNHNV, CDR2 YYDKDF (reference sequence). Here the CDR3 reads CATSRGDRDRGQPQHF. The DNA for the CDR3 is TGTGCCACCAGCAGAGGGGACAGGGATCGTGGTCAGCCCCAGCATTTT.

The DNA of the CDR3 is TGTGCCAGTAGTTGGGACACCGGATATGAAAAACTGTTTTTT. It translates to CASSWDTGYEKLFF. The chain recombines TRBV19 with TRBJ1-4, with a possible D match to TRBD1 (6 bases). CDR1 is LNHDA and CDR2 is SQIVND in the germline V gene (reference sequence). CDR3 length: 14 amino acids. With 5 bases removed from V and 6 bases from J, the gap between germline ends came to 13 bases. Looking up the rest from reference TRBV19 and TRBJ1-4 gives the full variable domain: DGGITQSPKYLFRKEGQNVTLSCEQNLNHDAMYWYRQDPGQGLRLIYYSQIVNDFQKGDIAEGYSVSREKKESFPLTVTSAQKNPTAFYLCASSWDTGYEKLFFGSGTQLSVL.